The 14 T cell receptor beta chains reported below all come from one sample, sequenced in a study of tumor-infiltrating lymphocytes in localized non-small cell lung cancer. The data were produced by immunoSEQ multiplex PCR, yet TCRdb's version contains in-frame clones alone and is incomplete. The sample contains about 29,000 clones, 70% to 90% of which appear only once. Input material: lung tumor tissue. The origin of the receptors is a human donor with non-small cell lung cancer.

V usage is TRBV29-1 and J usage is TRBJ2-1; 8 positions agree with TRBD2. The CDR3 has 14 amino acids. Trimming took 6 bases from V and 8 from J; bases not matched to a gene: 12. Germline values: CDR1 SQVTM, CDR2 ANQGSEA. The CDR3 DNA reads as TGCAGCGTCCAAACGATAGCGGGGACACATGAGCAGTTCTTC. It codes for CSVQTIAGTHEQFF.

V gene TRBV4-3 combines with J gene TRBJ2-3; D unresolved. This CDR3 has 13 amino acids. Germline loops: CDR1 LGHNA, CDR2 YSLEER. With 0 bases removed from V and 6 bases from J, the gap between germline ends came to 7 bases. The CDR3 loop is CASSQELVDTQYF. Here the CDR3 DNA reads TGCGCCAGCAGCCAAGAGTTGGTGGATACGCAGTATTTT.

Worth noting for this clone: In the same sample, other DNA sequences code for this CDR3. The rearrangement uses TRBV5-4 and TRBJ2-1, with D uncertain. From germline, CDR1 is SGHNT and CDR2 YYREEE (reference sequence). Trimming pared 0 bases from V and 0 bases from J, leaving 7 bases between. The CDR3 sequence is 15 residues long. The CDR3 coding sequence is TGTGCCAGCAGCTTGGACCGGAACTCCTACAATGAGCAGTTCTTC. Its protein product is CASSLDRNSYNEQFF.

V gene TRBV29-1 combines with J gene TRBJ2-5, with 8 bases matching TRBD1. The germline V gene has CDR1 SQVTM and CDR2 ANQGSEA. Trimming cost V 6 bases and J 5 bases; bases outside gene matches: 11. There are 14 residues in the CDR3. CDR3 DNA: TGCAGCGTGCGGACAGGGCTGTCCGTGGAGACCCAGTACTTC. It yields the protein CSVRTGLSVETQYF. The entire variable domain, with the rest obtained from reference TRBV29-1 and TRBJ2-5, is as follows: SAVISQKPSRDICQRGTSLTIQCQVDSQVTMMFWYRQQPGQSLTLIATANQGSEATYESGFVIDKFPISRPNLTFSTLTVSNMSPEDSSIYLCSVRTGLSVETQYFGPGTRLLVL.

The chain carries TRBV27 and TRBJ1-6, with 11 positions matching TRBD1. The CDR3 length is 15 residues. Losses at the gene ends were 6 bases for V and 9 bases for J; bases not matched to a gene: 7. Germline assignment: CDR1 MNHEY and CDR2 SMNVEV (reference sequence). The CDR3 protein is CASRTGTGGGSPLHF. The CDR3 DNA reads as TGTGCCAGCAGAACCGGGACAGGGGGTGGTTCACCCCTCCACTTT.

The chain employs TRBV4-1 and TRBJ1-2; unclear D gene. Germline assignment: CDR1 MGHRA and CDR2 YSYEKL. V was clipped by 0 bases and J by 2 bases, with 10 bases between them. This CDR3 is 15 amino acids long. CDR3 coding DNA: TGCGCCAGCAGCCAAGAACGGCACCCAAACTATGGCTACACCTTC. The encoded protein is CASSQERHPNYGYTF.

CDR3: CASAGGTDNSPLHF. The CDR3 DNA is TGTGCCTCCGCGGGGGGGACGGACAATTCACCCCTCCACTTT. The gene calls are TRBV9 and TRBJ1-6; the D gene is possibly TRBD1 (5 bases). The CDR3 extends over 14 amino acids. V was cut by 10 bases and J by 7 bases, with 18 bases left in between. The germline V gene has CDR1 SGDLS and CDR2 YYNGEE. The full variable domain, with the rest looked up from reference TRBV9 and TRBJ1-6, is DSGVTQTPKHLITATGQRVTLRCSPRSGDLSVYWYQQSLDQGLQFLIQYYNGEERAKGNILERFSAQQFPDLHSELNLSSLELGDSALYFCASAGGTDNSPLHFGNGTRLTVT.

CDR3 amino acids: CASSAGTGGLRNEQFF. DNA for the CDR3: TGCGCCAGCAGCGCGGGGACGGGGGGACTCCGCAATGAGCAGTTCTTC. The genes are TRBV5-1 and TRBJ2-1; 7 bases map to TRBD2. This CDR3 region has 16 residues. J was trimmed by 6 bases and V by 4 bases; bases with no gene match: 13. CDR1 is SGHRS, CDR2 YFSETQ, per germline.

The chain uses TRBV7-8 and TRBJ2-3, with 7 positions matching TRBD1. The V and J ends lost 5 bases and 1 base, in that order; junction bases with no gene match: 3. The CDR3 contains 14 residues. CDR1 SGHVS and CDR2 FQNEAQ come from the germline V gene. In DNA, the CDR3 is TGTGCCAGCAGCAGAGACAGGGGCACAGATACGCAGTATTTT. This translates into CASSRDRGTDTQYF.

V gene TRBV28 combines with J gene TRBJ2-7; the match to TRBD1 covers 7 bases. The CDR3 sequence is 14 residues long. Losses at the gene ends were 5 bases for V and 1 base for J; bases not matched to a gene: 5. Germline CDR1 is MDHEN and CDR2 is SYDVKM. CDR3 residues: CASSGGQRSYEQYF. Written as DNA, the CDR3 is TGTGCCAGCAGTGGGGGACAGCGTTCCTACGAGCAGTACTTC.

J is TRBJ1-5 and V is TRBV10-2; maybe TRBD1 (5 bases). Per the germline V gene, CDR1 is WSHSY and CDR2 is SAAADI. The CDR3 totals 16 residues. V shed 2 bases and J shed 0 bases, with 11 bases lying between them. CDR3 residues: CASSEPPGNSNQPQHF. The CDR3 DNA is TGCGCCAGCAGTGAGCCCCCAGGGAATAGCAATCAGCCCCAGCATTTT.

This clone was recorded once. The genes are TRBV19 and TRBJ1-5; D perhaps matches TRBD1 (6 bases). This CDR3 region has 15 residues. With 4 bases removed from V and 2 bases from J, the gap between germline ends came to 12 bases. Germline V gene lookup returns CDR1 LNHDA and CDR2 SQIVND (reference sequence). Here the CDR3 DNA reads TGTGCCAGTAGTACCTACAGGGAGGGCAATCAGCCCCAGCATTTT. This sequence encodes CASSTYREGNQPQHF.

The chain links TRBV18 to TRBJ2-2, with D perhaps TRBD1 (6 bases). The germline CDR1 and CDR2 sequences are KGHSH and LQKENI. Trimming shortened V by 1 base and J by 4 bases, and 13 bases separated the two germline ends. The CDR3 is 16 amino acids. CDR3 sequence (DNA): TGTGCCAGCTCACCACGGGACAAGGGCACCACCGGGGAGCTGTTTTTT. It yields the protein CASSPRDKGTTGELFF.

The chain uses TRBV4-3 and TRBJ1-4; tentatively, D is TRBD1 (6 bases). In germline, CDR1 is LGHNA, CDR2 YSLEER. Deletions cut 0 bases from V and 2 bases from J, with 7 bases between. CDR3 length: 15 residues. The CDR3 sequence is CASSQDRGTNEKLFF. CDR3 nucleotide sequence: TGCGCCAGCAGCCAAGATAGGGGGACTAATGAAAAACTGTTTTTT.